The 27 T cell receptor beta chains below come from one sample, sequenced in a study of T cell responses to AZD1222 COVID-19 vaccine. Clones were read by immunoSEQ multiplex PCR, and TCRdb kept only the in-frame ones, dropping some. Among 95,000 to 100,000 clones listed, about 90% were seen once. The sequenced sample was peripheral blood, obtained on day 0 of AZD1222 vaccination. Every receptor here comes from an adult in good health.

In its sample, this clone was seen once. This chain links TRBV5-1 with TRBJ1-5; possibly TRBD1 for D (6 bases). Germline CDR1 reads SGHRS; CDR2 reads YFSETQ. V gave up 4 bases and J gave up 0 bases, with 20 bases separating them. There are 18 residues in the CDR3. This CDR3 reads CASSPGEGPANSNQPQHF. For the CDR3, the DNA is TGCGCCAGCAGCCCAGGGGAAGGGCCCGCGAATAGCAATCAGCCCCAGCATTTT.

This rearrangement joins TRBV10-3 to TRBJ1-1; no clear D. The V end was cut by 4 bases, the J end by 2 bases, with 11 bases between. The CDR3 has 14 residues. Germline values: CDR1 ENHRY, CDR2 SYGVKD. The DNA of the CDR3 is TGTGCCATCAGTGGAGCCCAGTTTAACACTGAAGCTTTCTTT. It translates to CAISGAQFNTEAFF.

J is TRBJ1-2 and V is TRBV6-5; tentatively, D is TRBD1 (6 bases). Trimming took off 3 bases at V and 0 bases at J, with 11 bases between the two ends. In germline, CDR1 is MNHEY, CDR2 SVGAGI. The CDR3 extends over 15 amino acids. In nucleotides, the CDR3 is TGTGCCAGCAGTTATGGGACAAGTCCTAACTATGGCTACACCTTC. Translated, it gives CASSYGTSPNYGYTF.

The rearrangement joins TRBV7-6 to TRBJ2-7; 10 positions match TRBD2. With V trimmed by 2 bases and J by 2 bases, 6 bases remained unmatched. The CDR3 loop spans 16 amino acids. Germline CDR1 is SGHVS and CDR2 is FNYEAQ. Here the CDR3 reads CASSLLAGALTYEQYF. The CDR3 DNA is TGTGCCAGCAGCTTACTAGCGGGAGCCCTAACCTACGAGCAGTACTTC.

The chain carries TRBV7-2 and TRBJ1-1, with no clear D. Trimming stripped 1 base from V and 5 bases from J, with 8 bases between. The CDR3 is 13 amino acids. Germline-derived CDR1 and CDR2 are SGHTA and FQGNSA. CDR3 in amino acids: CASSLESQTEAFF. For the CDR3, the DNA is TGTGCCAGCAGCTTAGAGTCACAGACTGAAGCTTTCTTT.

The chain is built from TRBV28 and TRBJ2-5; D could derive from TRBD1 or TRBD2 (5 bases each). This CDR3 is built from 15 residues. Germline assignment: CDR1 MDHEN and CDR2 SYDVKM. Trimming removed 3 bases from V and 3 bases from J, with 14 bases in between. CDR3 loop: CASSFAGADKETQYF. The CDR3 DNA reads TGTGCCAGCAGTTTTGCCGGGGCAGATAAAGAGACCCAGTACTTC. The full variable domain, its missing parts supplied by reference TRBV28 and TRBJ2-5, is DVKVTQSSRYLVKRTGEKVFLECVQDMDHENMFWYRQDPGLGLRLIYFSYDVKMKEKGDIPEGYSVSREKKERFSLILESASTNQTSMYLCASSFAGADKETQYFGPGTRLLVL.

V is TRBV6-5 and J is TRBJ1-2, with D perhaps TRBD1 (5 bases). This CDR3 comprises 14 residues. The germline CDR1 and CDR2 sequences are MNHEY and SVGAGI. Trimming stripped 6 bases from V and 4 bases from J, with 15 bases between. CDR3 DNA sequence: TGTGCCAGCAGCATTAAGGGGTCATCCTATGGCTACACCTTC. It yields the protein CASSIKGSSYGYTF.

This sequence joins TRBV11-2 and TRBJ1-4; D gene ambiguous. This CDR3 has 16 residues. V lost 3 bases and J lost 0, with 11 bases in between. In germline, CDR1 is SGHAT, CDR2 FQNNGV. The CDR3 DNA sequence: TGTGCCAGCAGCTTCGGTTCTACAGCAACTAATGAAAAACTGTTTTTT. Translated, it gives CASSFGSTATNEKLFF.

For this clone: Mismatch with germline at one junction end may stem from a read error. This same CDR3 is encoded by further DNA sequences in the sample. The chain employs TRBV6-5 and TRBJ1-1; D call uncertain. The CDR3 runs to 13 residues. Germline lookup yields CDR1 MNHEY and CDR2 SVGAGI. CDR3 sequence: CASSYKGRTEAFF. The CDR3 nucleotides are TGTGCCAGCAGTTATAAGGGAAGGACTGAGGCTTTCTTT.

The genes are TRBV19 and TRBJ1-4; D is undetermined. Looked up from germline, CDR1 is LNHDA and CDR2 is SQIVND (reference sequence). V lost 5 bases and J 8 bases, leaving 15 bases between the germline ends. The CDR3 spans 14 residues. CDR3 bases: TGTGCCAGTAGTGTCCGGGATTCGGAAGAAAAACTGTTTTTT. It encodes CASSVRDSEEKLFF.

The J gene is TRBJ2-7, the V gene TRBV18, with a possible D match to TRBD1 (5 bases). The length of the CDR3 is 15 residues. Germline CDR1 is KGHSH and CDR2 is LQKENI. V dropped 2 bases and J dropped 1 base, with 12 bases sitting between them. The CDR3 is CASSPGWAGSYEQYF. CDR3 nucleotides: TGTGCCAGCTCACCAGGTTGGGCAGGGTCCTACGAGCAGTACTTC.

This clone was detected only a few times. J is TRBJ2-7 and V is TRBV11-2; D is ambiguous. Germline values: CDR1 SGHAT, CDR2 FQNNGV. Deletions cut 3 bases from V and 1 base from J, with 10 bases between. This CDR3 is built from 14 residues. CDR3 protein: CASSFLTESYEQYF. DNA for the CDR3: TGTGCCAGCAGCTTTTTAACGGAGTCCTACGAGCAGTACTTC.

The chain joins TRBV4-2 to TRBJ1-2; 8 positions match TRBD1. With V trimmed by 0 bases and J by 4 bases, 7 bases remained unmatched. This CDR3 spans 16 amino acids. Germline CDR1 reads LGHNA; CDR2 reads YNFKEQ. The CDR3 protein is CASSQDPGQAPYGYTF. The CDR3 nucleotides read TGTGCCAGCAGCCAAGATCCGGGACAGGCACCCTATGGCTACACCTTC.

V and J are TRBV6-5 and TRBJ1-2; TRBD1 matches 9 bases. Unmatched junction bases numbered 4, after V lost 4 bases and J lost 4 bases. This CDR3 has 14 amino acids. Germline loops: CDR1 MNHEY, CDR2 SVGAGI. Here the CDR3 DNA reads TGTGCCAGCAGTTCGGGACAGGGCGTCTATGGCTACACCTTC. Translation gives CASSSGQGVYGYTF.

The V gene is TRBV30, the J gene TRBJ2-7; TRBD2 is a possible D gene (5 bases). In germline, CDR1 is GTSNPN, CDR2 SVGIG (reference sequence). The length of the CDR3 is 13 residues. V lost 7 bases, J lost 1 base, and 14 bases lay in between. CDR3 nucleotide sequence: TGTGCCTTAACGGGATTGGGATCCTACGAGCAGTACTTC. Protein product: CALTGLGSYEQYF. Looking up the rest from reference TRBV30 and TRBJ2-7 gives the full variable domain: SQTIHQWPATLVQPVGSPLSLECTVEGTSNPNLYWYRQAAGRGLQLLFYSVGIGQISSEVPQNLSASRPQDRQFILSSKKLLLSDSGFYLCALTGLGSYEQYFGPGTRLTVT.

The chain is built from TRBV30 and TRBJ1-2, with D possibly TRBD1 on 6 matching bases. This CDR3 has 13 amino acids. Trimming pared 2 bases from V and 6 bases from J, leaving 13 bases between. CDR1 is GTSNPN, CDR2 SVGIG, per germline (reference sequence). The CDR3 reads CAWSIVRGHGYTF. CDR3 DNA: TGTGCCTGGAGTATCGTCAGGGGACATGGCTACACCTTC.

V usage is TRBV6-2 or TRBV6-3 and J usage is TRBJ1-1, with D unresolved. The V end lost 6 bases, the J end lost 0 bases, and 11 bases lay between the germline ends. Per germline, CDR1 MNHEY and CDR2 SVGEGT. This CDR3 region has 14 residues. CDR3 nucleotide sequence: TGTGCCAGCAGCCGCGGACGGATGAACACTGAAGCTTTCTTT. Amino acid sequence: CASSRGRMNTEAFF.

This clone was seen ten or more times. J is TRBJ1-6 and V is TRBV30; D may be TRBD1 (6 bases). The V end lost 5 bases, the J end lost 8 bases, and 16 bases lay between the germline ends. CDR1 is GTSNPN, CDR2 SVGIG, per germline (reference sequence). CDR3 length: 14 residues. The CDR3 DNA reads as TGTGCCTGGTGTCCCGGGAACAGGGATTCACCCCTCCACTTT. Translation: CAWCPGNRDSPLHF. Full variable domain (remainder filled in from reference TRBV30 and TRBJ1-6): SQTIHQWPATLVQPVGSPLSLECTVEGTSNPNLYWYRQAAGRGLQLLFYSVGIGQISSEVPQNLSASRPQDRQFILSSKKLLLSDSGFYLCAWCPGNRDSPLHFGNGTRLTVT.

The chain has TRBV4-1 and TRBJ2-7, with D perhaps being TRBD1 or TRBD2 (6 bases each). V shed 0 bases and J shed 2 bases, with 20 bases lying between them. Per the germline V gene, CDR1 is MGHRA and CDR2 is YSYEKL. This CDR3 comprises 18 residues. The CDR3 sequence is CASSQEPGGGPSTYEQYF. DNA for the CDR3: TGCGCCAGCAGCCAAGAGCCCGGAGGGGGGCCCTCTACCTACGAGCAGTACTTC.

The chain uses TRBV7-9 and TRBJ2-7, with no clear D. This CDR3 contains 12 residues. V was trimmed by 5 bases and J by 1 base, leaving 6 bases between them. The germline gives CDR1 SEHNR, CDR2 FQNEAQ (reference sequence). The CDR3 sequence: CASSDGSYEQYF. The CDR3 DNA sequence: TGTGCCAGCAGCGACGGGTCCTACGAGCAGTACTTC.

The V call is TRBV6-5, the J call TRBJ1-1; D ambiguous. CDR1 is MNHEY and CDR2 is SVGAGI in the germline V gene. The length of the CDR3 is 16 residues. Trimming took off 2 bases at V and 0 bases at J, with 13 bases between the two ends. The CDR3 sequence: CASSYEPETLNTEAFF. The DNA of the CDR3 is TGTGCCAGCAGTTACGAACCGGAGACATTGAACACTGAAGCTTTCTTT.

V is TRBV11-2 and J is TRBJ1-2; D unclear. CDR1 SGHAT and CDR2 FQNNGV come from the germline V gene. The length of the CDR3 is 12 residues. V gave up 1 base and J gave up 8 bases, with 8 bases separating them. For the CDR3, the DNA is TGTGCCAGCAGCTTAGGGTCAGGCGGCTACACCTTC. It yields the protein CASSLGSGGYTF.

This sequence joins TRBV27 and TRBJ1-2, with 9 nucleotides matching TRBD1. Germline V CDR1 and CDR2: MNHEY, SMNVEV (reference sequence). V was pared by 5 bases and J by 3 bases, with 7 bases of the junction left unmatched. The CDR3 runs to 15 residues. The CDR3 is CASSGPGQGDYGYTF. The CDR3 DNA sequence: TGTGCCAGCAGTGGCCCGGGACAGGGAGACTATGGCTACACCTTC.

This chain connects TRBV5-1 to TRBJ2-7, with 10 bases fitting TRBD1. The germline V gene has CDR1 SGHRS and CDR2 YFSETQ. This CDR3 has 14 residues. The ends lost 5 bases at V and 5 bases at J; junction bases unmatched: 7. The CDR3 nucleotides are TGCGCCAGCAGTTTTGGGGGACAGGGGAACGAGCAGTACTTC. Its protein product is CASSFGGQGNEQYF.

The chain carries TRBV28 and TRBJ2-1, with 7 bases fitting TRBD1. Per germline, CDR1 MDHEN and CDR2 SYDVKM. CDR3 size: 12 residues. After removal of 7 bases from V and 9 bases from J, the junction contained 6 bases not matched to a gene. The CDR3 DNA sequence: TGTGCCAGCACTACAGGGGTTGCTGAGCAGTTCTTC. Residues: CASTTGVAEQFF.

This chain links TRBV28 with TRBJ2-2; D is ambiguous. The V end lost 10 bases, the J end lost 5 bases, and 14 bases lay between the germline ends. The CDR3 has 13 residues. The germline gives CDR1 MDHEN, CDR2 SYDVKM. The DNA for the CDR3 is TGTGCCACCGACTCATTGGGGACCGGGGAGCTGTTTTTT. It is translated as CATDSLGTGELFF.

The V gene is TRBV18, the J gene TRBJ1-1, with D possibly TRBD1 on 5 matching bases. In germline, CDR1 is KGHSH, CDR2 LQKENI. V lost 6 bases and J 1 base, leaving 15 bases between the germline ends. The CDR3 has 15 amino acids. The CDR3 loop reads CASSRRGGSNTEAFF. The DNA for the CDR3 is TGTGCCAGCTCCCGGCGCGGGGGGTCGAACACTGAAGCTTTCTTT.